One sample yielded the 16 T cell receptor beta chains listed below, sequenced in a study of T cells in Graves' hyperthyroidism and ophthalmopathy. TCR beta CDR3 regions were amplified from RNA. Initially, a first-round RT-PCR of the TCR CDR3 employed the HTBI primer set. TCRdb re-called the multiplex PCR reads through MiXCR, storing one row per CDR3 protein. The sample lists about half a million distinct CDR3 sequences, approximately 23% seen once, with 45% to 50% in the top ten. The sequenced material came from blood. The receptors come from a woman between 65 and 79 years old with Graves' ophthalmopathy.

This clonotype was seen ten or more times. The CDR3 nucleotides read TGTGCCATCAGTGACGGGGTGAGGAACACTGAAGCTTTCTTT. Amino acids: CAISDGVRNTEAFF. The chain has TRBV10-3 and TRBJ1-1; D gene unclear. The CDR3 is made up of 14 amino acids. From germline, CDR1 is ENHRY and CDR2 SYGVKD. V was trimmed by 3 bases and J by 1 base, leaving 9 bases between them.

The V call is TRBV29-1, the J call TRBJ2-3, with D unresolved. The CDR3 extends over 11 amino acids. Per the germline V gene, CDR1 is SQVTM and CDR2 is ANQGSEA. Trimming took off 1 base at V and 4 bases at J, with 3 bases between the two ends. This chain's CDR3 is CSVEGPDTQYF. CDR3 nucleotide sequence: TGCAGCGTTGAAGGGCCAGATACGCAGTATTTT.

This clonotype was seen a handful of times. The CDR3 nucleotides are TGTGCCAGCAGTGCTCGGGACAGGGGTTCGGAGACCCAGTACTTC. Protein product: CASSARDRGSETQYF. The rearrangement links TRBV2 to TRBJ2-5; 10 nucleotides align to TRBD1. After removal of 4 bases from V and 5 bases from J, the junction contained 7 bases not matched to a gene. Germline lookup yields CDR1 SNHLY and CDR2 FYNNEI. The CDR3 is made up of 15 amino acids.

V gene TRBV13 combines with J gene TRBJ2-3; weak D call: TRBD1 (6 bases). Trimming cost V 8 bases and J 5 bases, with 14 bases left between them. CDR3 length: 13 residues. CDR1 and CDR2 from the germline V gene are PRHDT and FYEKMQ (reference sequence). Here the CDR3 reads CASGPQGVDTQYF. The CDR3 nucleotides are TGTGCCAGCGGCCCACAGGGTGTAGATACGCAGTATTTT.

This clonotype came up a few times. V is TRBV11-3 and J is TRBJ2-5, with a possible D match to TRBD2 (5 bases). The length of the CDR3 is 15 residues. The V gene's germline CDR1 is SGHNT and CDR2 YENEEA. With 1 base removed from V and 4 bases from J, the gap between germline ends came to 13 bases. This CDR3 reads CASSLASRAGETQYF. In nucleotides, the CDR3 is TGTGCCAGCAGCTTAGCATCTAGGGCGGGAGAGACCCAGTACTTC.

This clonotype was seen more than once but under ten times. The chain recombines TRBV20-1 with TRBJ2-3, with no clear D. This CDR3 comprises 13 residues. Germline values: CDR1 DFQATT, CDR2 SNEGSKA (reference sequence). The V end was cut by 3 bases, the J end by 0 bases, with 7 bases between. The CDR3 loop is CSARGISTDTQYF. DNA of the CDR3: TGCAGTGCTAGGGGGATAAGCACAGATACGCAGTATTTT.

This clonotype showed up many times. The rearrangement uses TRBV6-1 and TRBJ1-1; D is possibly TRBD1 (6 bases). Germline assignment: CDR1 MNHNS and CDR2 SASEGT. Trimming left V 6 bases short and J 2 bases short, with 10 bases between. The CDR3 runs to 13 residues. The CDR3 loop reads CASSQQGNTEAFF. CDR3 DNA sequence: TGTGCCAGCAGCCAACAGGGTAACACTGAAGCTTTCTTT.

V is TRBV7-8 and J is TRBJ2-5; 9 bases line up with TRBD1. V dropped 4 bases and J dropped 1; count of bases not matched to a gene: 19. The germline V gene has CDR1 SGHVS and CDR2 FQNEAQ. The CDR3 loop spans 20 amino acids. CDR3: CASSSPPGTGRFQGQETQYF. The CDR3, as DNA: TGTGCCAGCAGCTCCCCACCGGGGACAGGGAGGTTTCAGGGCCAAGAGACCCAGTACTTC.

The rearrangement links TRBV3-1 to TRBJ2-1; no definite D call. Germline V gene data show CDR1 as LGHDT and CDR2 as YNNKEL (reference sequence). This CDR3 is built from 13 residues. Trimming left V 4 bases short and J 7 bases short, with 11 bases between. As DNA, the CDR3 is TGTGCCAGCAGCCCCGACGGAAAGAATGAGCAGTTCTTC. The encoded protein is CASSPDGKNEQFF.

This clonotype was picked up many times. V and J are TRBV20-1 and TRBJ2-7; TRBD2 agrees at 7 bases. Trimming cost V 3 bases and J 1 base; bases outside gene matches: 9. The germline CDR1 and CDR2 sequences are DFQATT and SNEGSKA (reference sequence). The CDR3 is 15 residues long. This CDR3 is CSARGEAGESYEQYF. The CDR3, as DNA: TGCAGTGCTAGGGGGGAGGCGGGAGAATCCTACGAGCAGTACTTC.

This clonotype was seen a handful of times. This chain uses TRBV19 with TRBJ1-5; D uncertain. The germline CDR1 and CDR2 sequences are LNHDA and SQIVND (reference sequence). This CDR3 is built from 12 residues. V lost 6 bases and J 6 bases, leaving 9 bases between the germline ends. CDR3 residues: CASRVAGQPQHF. The DNA of the CDR3 is TGTGCCAGTAGGGTGGCAGGTCAGCCCCAGCATTTT. Full variable domain (missing parts from reference TRBV19 and TRBJ1-5): DGGITQSPKYLFRKEGQNVTLSCEQNLNHDAMYWYRQDPGQGLRLIYYSQIVNDFQKGDIAEGYSVSREKKESFPLTVTSAQKNPTAFYLCASRVAGQPQHFGDGTRLSIL.

This chain links TRBV7-2 with TRBJ2-1, with D tentatively TRBD2 (5 bases). V gave up 5 bases and J gave up 10 bases, with 12 bases separating them. The CDR3 totals 12 residues. From germline, CDR1 is SGHTA and CDR2 FQGNSA. In DNA form, the CDR3 reads TGTGCCAGCAGCGCGGGCTTGGGAGAGCAGTTCTTC. This gives the protein CASSAGLGEQFF.

For this clonotype: At one end the junction does not follow the germline gene, possibly because of a read error. The rearrangement joins TRBV29-1 to TRBJ1-1; no clear D gene. There are 12 residues in the CDR3. CDR1 and CDR2 from the germline V gene are SQVTM and ANQGSEA. CDR3 sequence reads: CSVASGRTEALF. The CDR3 DNA follows: TGCAGCGTTGCCTCGGGGAGGACTGAAGCTCTCTTT.

The rearrangement joins TRBV5-1 to TRBJ2-1, with 8 bases aligning to TRBD2. Trimming cost V 0 bases and J 8 bases; bases outside gene matches: 7. Germline assignment: CDR1 SGHRS and CDR2 YFSETQ. The CDR3 sequence is 15 residues long. The CDR3 region is CASSLVGTRTHEQFF. CDR3 in DNA: TGCGCCAGCAGCTTGGTCGGGACTAGAACCCATGAGCAGTTCTTC.

The genes are TRBV9 and TRBJ1-6, with D maybe TRBD1 (5 bases). The CDR3 sequence is 14 residues long. The germline gives CDR1 SGDLS, CDR2 YYNGEE. The V gene lost 0 bases and the J gene lost 10 bases, with 11 bases spanning the gap. The CDR3 DNA reads as TGTGCCAGCAGCGTAGCTGGGGGGACCTCACCCCTCCACTTT. Protein sequence: CASSVAGGTSPLHF. The full variable domain, completed using reference TRBV9 and TRBJ1-6, is DSGVTQTPKHLITATGQRVTLRCSPRSGDLSVYWYQQSLDQGLQFLIQYYNGEERAKGNILERFSAQQFPDLHSELNLSSLELGDSALYFCASSVAGGTSPLHFGNGTRLTVT.

The J gene is TRBJ2-7, the V gene TRBV20-1, with 8 bases matching TRBD1. The CDR3 contains 14 residues. With V trimmed by 6 bases and J by 2 bases, 9 bases remained unmatched. Per the germline V gene, CDR1 is DFQATT and CDR2 is SNEGSKA (reference sequence). The CDR3 sequence: CSAVRQGAAYEQYF. The CDR3 region has the DNA TGCAGTGCCGTTCGTCAGGGGGCGGCCTACGAGCAGTACTTC.